Shown below are 10 T cell receptor beta chains from a single sample sequenced in a study of CD8 T cells in Susac syndrome. RNA amounts of 0.5 to 1 ug underwent reverse transcription with random hexamers. A single record per CDR3 protein comes from TCRdb applying MiXCR to the immunoSEQ multiplex PCR reads. The table lists under 150,000 distinct CDR3 sequences, around 95% of them singletons. Sequencing was performed on CD4+ T cells from PBMCs. The receptor source for this set is a human donor with Susac syndrome.

The rearrangement uses TRBV20-1 and TRBJ1-1; D gene ambiguous. The CDR3 length is 14 residues. The germline CDR1 and CDR2 sequences are DFQATT and SNEGSKA (reference sequence). The V and J ends lost 6 bases and 10 bases respectively, with 24 bases between them. DNA of the CDR3: TGCAGTGCGGATCCCACCGAATGGCGCGGACGAGCTTTCTTT. Protein sequence: CSADPTEWRGRAFF.

This rearrangement joins TRBV20-1 to TRBJ1-1, with 9 bases lining up with TRBD1. The CDR3 is 14 residues long. Germline CDR1 DFQATT, CDR2 SNEGSKA (reference sequence). J lost 5 bases, V lost 8 bases, and 12 bases had no gene match. The CDR3 bases are TGCAGTCCACACACCGGGACAGGGAGAACTGAAGCTTTCTTT. It yields the protein CSPHTGTGRTEAFF.

This sequence joins TRBV20-1 and TRBJ1-1; no clear D. CDR1 is DFQATT, CDR2 SNEGSKA, per germline (reference sequence). V lost 1 base to trimming and J lost 4 bases, with 19 bases between them. CDR3 size: 16 residues. The CDR3 region has the DNA TGCAGTGCTAGAGCCGACCGAAGAATAGACGGCACTGAAGCTTTCTTT. This codes for CSARADRRIDGTEAFF.

The chain couples TRBV7-3 to TRBJ1-1, with TRBD1 matching 10 bases. The V gene end was trimmed by 5 bases and the J gene end by 2 bases; junction bases not matched to a gene: 2. The germline CDR1 and CDR2 sequences are SGHTA and FQGTGA. This CDR3 region has 14 residues. The CDR3 is CASSPTGGNTEAFF. CDR3 sequence (DNA): TGTGCCAGCAGCCCGACAGGGGGCAACACTGAAGCTTTCTTT.

V and J are TRBV28 and TRBJ2-7; 9 bases fit TRBD1. CDR1 is MDHEN, CDR2 SYDVKM, per germline. The CDR3 contains 16 residues. Trimming cost V 6 bases and J 3 bases; bases outside gene matches: 12. CDR3 loop: CASRGAGTGSFYEQYF. The CDR3 DNA reads as TGTGCCAGCAGGGGAGCCGGGACAGGGTCATTCTACGAGCAGTACTTC.

V is TRBV12-3 or TRBV12-4 and J is TRBJ2-5, with D possibly TRBD1 on 6 matching bases. V was pared by 6 bases and J by 3 bases, with 17 bases between. This CDR3 is 15 amino acids long. CDR3 residues: CASSPHGQPKETQYF. CDR3 DNA sequence: TGTGCCAGCAGCCCACACGGACAGCCTAAAGAGACCCAGTACTTC.

V gene TRBV18 combines with J gene TRBJ2-1; 10 bases align to TRBD2. The CDR3 contains 17 residues. V lost 4 bases to trimming and J lost 3 bases; unmatched junction nucleotides: 9. Germline CDR1 and CDR2: KGHSH and LQKENI. CDR3 region: CASSRTSLAGNYNEQFF. The CDR3 DNA reads TGTGCCAGCTCACGTACATCACTAGCGGGGAACTACAATGAGCAGTTCTTC.

The chain is built from TRBV3-1 and TRBJ1-5; no reliable D call. The V end lost 1 base, the J end lost 0 bases, and 7 bases lay between the germline ends. CDR3 length: 15 residues. The germline gives CDR1 LGHDT, CDR2 YNNKEL (reference sequence). CDR3 residues: CASSQGGNSNQPQHF. The CDR3 DNA follows: TGTGCCAGCAGCCAAGGTGGGAATAGCAATCAGCCCCAGCATTTT.

CDR3 sequence reads: CSVAPGMDTQYF. CDR3 DNA: TGCAGCGTTGCCCCGGGGATGGATACGCAGTATTTT. This chain connects TRBV29-1 to TRBJ2-3; a possible D gene is TRBD2 (5 bases). CDR1 SQVTM and CDR2 ANQGSEA come from the germline V gene. The CDR3 runs to 12 residues. V lost 4 bases, J lost 6 bases, and 11 bases lay in between.

The chain links TRBV5-1 to TRBJ1-1; 8 bases match TRBD1. CDR1 SGHRS and CDR2 YFSETQ come from the germline V gene. V lost 2 bases and J lost 1; bases outside the gene matches: 10. The CDR3 covers 17 residues. The CDR3 reads CASSFIPPGGQNTEAFF. Written as DNA, the CDR3 is TGCGCCAGCAGCTTTATCCCGCCAGGGGGCCAGAACACTGAAGCTTTCTTT.